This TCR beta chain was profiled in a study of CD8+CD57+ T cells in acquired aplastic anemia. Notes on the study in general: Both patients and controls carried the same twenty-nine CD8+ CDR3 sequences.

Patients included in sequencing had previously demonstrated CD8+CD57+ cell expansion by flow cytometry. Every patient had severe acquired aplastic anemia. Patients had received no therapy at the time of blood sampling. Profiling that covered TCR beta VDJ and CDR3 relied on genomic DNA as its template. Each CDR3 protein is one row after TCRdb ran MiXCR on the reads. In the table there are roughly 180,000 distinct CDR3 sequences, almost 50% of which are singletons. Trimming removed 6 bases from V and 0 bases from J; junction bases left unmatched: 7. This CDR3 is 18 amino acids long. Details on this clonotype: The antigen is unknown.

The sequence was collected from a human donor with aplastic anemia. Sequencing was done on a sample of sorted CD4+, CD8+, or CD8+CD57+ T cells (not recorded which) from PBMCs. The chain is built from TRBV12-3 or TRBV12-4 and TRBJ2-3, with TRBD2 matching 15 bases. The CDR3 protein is CASRGLAGGISSTDTQYF. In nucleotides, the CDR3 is TGTGCCAGCAGGGGACTAGCGGGAGGTATTTCTAGCACAGATACGCAGTATTTT.